These 26 T cell receptor beta chains were sequenced from one sample in a study of regulatory T cells in long-lasting Graves disease. According to the study, TCR beta libraries were built with iRepertoire HTBI primers and CDR3-region Arm-PCR. TCRdb reprocessed the multiplex PCR reads with MiXCR, giving one entry per CDR3 protein. In the table there are about 530,000 distinct CDR3 sequences, more than 15% of which are singletons. Time point: newly diagnosed GD, antithyroid drugs for less than 3 months. There was RNA extracted from PBMCs, and the TCR library was made from it. The same data also went into a second study, on T cells in Graves' hyperthyroidism and ophthalmopathy.

Sequenced here: peripheral blood mononuclear cells (PBMCs), sampled at new diagnosis, from a patient treated with antithyroid drugs. These receptors all come from a woman aged 35-65 years with Graves disease.

This clonotype was seen a few times. The V gene is TRBV20-1, the J gene TRBJ1-4; unclear D gene. V dropped 1 base and J dropped 5 bases, with 11 bases sitting between them. The CDR3 totals 14 residues. Germline CDR1 and CDR2: DFQATT and SNEGSKA (reference sequence). The CDR3 DNA follows: TGCAGTGCTAGAGGAGGACCCCCGAATGAAAAACTGTTTTTT. Translation: CSARGGPPNEKLFF.

This clonotype was counted only a few times. This may stem from a read error, because a much larger clone lies one nucleotide away. The chain carries TRBV6-2 or TRBV6-3 and TRBJ2-7; 7 positions match TRBD1. There are 14 residues in the CDR3. From germline, CDR1 is MNHEY and CDR2 SVGEGT. V gave up 0 bases and J gave up 2 bases; unmatched junction bases: 1. CDR3 protein: CASSYSTGTYEQYF. The CDR3 DNA reads as TGTGCCAGCAGTTACTCGACAGGGACCTACGAGCAGTACTTC.

J is TRBJ1-1 and V is TRBV19; D is ambiguous. Germline assignment: CDR1 LNHDA and CDR2 SQIVND (reference sequence). The CDR3 is 15 amino acids. Trimming left V 6 bases short and J 5 bases short, with 19 bases between. CDR3 sequence (DNA): TGTGCCAGTAGAGGTCCCAGTGGGGATTTTACTGAAGCTTTCTTT. This codes for CASRGPSGDFTEAFF. The full variable domain, completed using reference TRBV19 and TRBJ1-1, is DGGITQSPKYLFRKEGQNVTLSCEQNLNHDAMYWYRQDPGQGLRLIYYSQIVNDFQKGDIAEGYSVSREKKESFPLTVTSAQKNPTAFYLCASRGPSGDFTEAFFGQGTRLTVV.

This clonotype appeared a few times. The chain employs TRBV6-2 or TRBV6-3 and TRBJ2-6, with D perhaps matching TRBD1 or TRBD2 (5 bases each). The CDR3 extends over 16 amino acids. Trimming removed 7 bases from V and 4 bases from J, with 17 bases in between. The germline CDR1 and CDR2 sequences are MNHEY and SVGEGT. CDR3 in DNA: TGTGCCAGCAAAACTTTCGTGGGACCCGGGGCCAACGTCCTGACTTTC. The encoded protein is CASKTFVGPGANVLTF.

This clonotype was seen only a few times. This chain links TRBV19 with TRBJ1-2; 8 bases are a match to TRBD1. With 5 bases clipped from V and 6 bases from J, the junction kept 5 bases outside the gene matches. CDR3 length: 13 residues. Germline values: CDR1 LNHDA, CDR2 SQIVND (reference sequence). This CDR3 is CASSPDRGDGYTF. The DNA of the CDR3 is TGTGCCAGTAGTCCCGACAGGGGTGATGGCTACACCTTC.

Here the CDR3 DNA reads TGTGCCTGGAGTTCCGGAAATTCACCCCTCCACTTT. It translates to CAWSSGNSPLHF. The chain combines TRBV30 with TRBJ1-6; D ambiguous. Between the trimmed V and J ends, which lost 2 bases and 7 bases, there was a span of 6 bases. This CDR3 is built from 12 residues. Germline CDR1 and CDR2: GTSNPN and SVGIG (reference sequence).

The chain uses TRBV5-1 and TRBJ2-6; no firm D call. The CDR3 is made up of 12 amino acids. Germline CDR1 SGHRS, CDR2 YFSETQ. Trimming cost V 7 bases and J 1 base, with 3 bases left between them. CDR3 nucleotide sequence: TGCGCCAGCTGGTCTGGGGCCAACGTCCTGACTTTC. Amino acid sequence: CASWSGANVLTF.

Notes on this clonotype: One base away lies a much larger clone, so this may be a sequencing read error. The V call is TRBV7-2, the J call TRBJ2-5; D gene ambiguous. Per the germline V gene, CDR1 is SGHTA and CDR2 is FQGNSA. The CDR3 spans 14 residues. V gave up 5 bases and J gave up 0 bases, with 10 bases separating them. The CDR3 nucleotides read TGTGCCAGCAGCCGGCTTCGGAACCAAGAGACCCAGTACTTC. Protein product: CASSRLRNQETQYF.

This clonotype was seen a handful of times. The chain combines TRBV7-9 with TRBJ1-2; D remains ambiguous. Germline V lookup: CDR1 SEHNR, CDR2 FQNEAQ (reference sequence). V was trimmed by 3 bases and J by 0 bases, leaving 11 bases between them. CDR3 length: 15 residues. CDR3 region: CASSLNNIANYGYTF. CDR3 DNA: TGTGCCAGCAGCTTGAATAATATAGCTAACTATGGCTACACCTTC.

At least ten counts were recorded for this clonotype. The CDR3 DNA follows: TGTGCCAGCAGTAGTCGACAGGAAAGCACAGATACGCAGTATTTT. This translates into CASSSRQESTDTQYF. The V call is TRBV6-8, the J call TRBJ2-3; possibly TRBD1 for D (6 bases). The CDR3 has 15 residues. Germline assignment: CDR1 MNHGY and CDR2 SAAAGT. Trimming removed 5 bases at V and 0 bases at J, with 12 bases between.

V usage is TRBV29-1 and J usage is TRBJ1-2; D might be TRBD1 (6 bases). The CDR3 length is 14 residues. Trimming took 7 bases from V and 5 from J, leaving 20 bases between them. Germline V gene lookup returns CDR1 SQVTM and CDR2 ANQGSEA. CDR3: CSATAARGPYGYTF. The DNA for the CDR3 is TGCAGCGCCACCGCGGCCAGGGGCCCATATGGCTACACCTTC. The full variable domain, with the rest looked up from reference TRBV29-1 and TRBJ1-2, is SAVISQKPSRDICQRGTSLTIQCQVDSQVTMMFWYRQQPGQSLTLIATANQGSEATYESGFVIDKFPISRPNLTFSTLTVSNMSPEDSSIYLCSATAARGPYGYTFGSGTRLTVV.

This clonotype appeared many times. The V and J genes are TRBV7-6 and TRBJ1-1; D unclear. CDR3 length: 14 residues. The V end was cut by 1 base, the J end by 5 bases, with 11 bases between. Germline V gene sequence: CDR1 SGHVS, CDR2 FNYEAQ. The CDR3 DNA follows: TGTGCCAGCAGCTTAGAGGAGGAGTGGACTGAAGCTTTCTTT. Amino acids: CASSLEEEWTEAFF.

This clonotype was recorded a few times. The chain couples TRBV9 to TRBJ1-6, with a tentative D call TRBD1 (5 bases). The germline CDR1 and CDR2 sequences are SGDLS and YYNGEE. V lost 4 bases and J lost 10, with 18 bases in between. This CDR3 comprises 15 residues. DNA for the CDR3: TGTGCCAGCAGCATTGGGGCGGGGACCGGGTCACCCCTCCACTTT. Translation gives CASSIGAGTGSPLHF.

The J gene is TRBJ2-3, the V gene TRBV9; D is tentatively TRBD1 or TRBD2 (5 bases each). This CDR3 has 17 amino acids. The germline V and J ends were trimmed by 0 bases and 0 bases, with 14 bases remaining between them. The germline gives CDR1 SGDLS, CDR2 YYNGEE. CDR3 nucleotide sequence: TGTGCCAGCAGCGTAGAGGGACGCCCCCTTAGCACAGATACGCAGTATTTT. Its protein is CASSVEGRPLSTDTQYF.

The rearrangement uses TRBV5-1 and TRBJ2-1; D unresolved. The CDR3 covers 14 residues. In germline, CDR1 is SGHRS, CDR2 YFSETQ. Trimming left V 2 bases short and J 9 bases short, with 15 bases between. The CDR3 region has the DNA TGCGCCAGCAGCTTCCATAGGAGCAGGACTGAGCAGTTCTTC. Its protein product is CASSFHRSRTEQFF.

This clonotype was detected ten times or more. The J gene is TRBJ1-2, the V gene TRBV2; D unresolved. Germline assignment: CDR1 SNHLY and CDR2 FYNNEI. Trimming cost V 6 bases and J 5 bases, with 10 bases left between them. The CDR3 is made up of 12 amino acids. As DNA, the CDR3 is TGTGCCAGCAGATTGGAGGAATATGGCTACACCTTC. This translates into CASRLEEYGYTF.

This clonotype was detected ten times or more. Its ends do not fully match the called genes, so a read error is possible. The V call is TRBV2, the J call TRBJ1-1; 7 bases line up with TRBD1. This CDR3 spans 14 amino acids. Looked up from germline, CDR1 is SNHLY and CDR2 is FYNNEI. The CDR3 coding sequence is TGTGCCAGCAGGGTTAAACAGGGGAGCACTGAAGCCTTCTTT. Its protein is CASRVKQGSTEAFF.

V gene TRBV10-3 combines with J gene TRBJ2-2; no clear D. The germline V gene encodes CDR1 ENHRY and CDR2 SYGVKD. This CDR3 region has 13 residues. Trimming cost V 4 bases and J 5 bases, with 8 bases left between them. In DNA form, the CDR3 reads TGTGCCATCAGTGCGGTTGTTACCGGGGAGCTGTTTTTT. Amino acid sequence: CAISAVVTGELFF.

This chain joins TRBV10-3 and TRBJ2-1; D is perhaps TRBD2 (6 bases). Trimming stripped 11 bases from V and 4 bases from J, with 12 bases between. The CDR3 spans 12 residues. The V gene's germline CDR1 is ENHRY and CDR2 SYGVKD. The CDR3 loop reads CASAEGYNEQFF. The DNA for the CDR3 is TGTGCCTCCGCGGAGGGGTACAATGAGCAGTTCTTC.

The V and J genes are TRBV20-1 and TRBJ1-6; D unresolved. V was pared by 0 bases and J by 0 bases, with 30 bases between. The CDR3 is made up of 23 amino acids. Germline V lookup: CDR1 DFQATT, CDR2 SNEGSKA (reference sequence). This CDR3 reads CSARDALGRRTQTISSYNSPLHF. The CDR3 DNA is TGCAGTGCTAGAGACGCCCTGGGCAGGCGAACTCAGACCATAAGCTCCTATAATTCACCCCTCCACTTT.

The V call is TRBV4-1, the J call TRBJ2-3, with D possibly TRBD1 on 5 matching bases. With 2 bases removed from V and 2 bases from J, the gap between germline ends came to 11 bases. Germline CDR1 and CDR2: MGHRA and YSYEKL. The CDR3 runs to 15 residues. The CDR3 protein is CASSQTPGLTDTQYF. The CDR3 region has the DNA TGCGCCAGCAGCCAAACCCCAGGGCTCACAGATACGCAGTATTTT.

This clonotype was counted at least ten times. This chain links TRBV11-2 with TRBJ2-1; D is tentatively TRBD1 or TRBD2 (5 bases each). In germline, CDR1 is SGHAT, CDR2 FQNNGV. V dropped 7 bases and J dropped 5 bases, with 18 bases sitting between them. The length of the CDR3 is 15 residues. The DNA of the CDR3 is TGTGCCAGCACCCCCCCTATGGGGGAGCACAATGAGCAGTTCTTC. Protein: CASTPPMGEHNEQFF.

CDR3 bases: TGTGCCAGCAGCTACAGGAGCTTTAATGAAAAACTGTTTTTT. Translated, it gives CASSYRSFNEKLFF. The rearrangement joins TRBV6-1 to TRBJ1-4, with D perhaps TRBD1 (5 bases). CDR3 length: 14 amino acids. Germline CDR1 reads MNHNS; CDR2 reads SASEGT. The V gene lost 6 bases and the J gene lost 4 bases, with 12 bases spanning the gap.

This clonotype was detected ten times or more. The V call is TRBV12-3 or TRBV12-4, the J call TRBJ1-3; D unclear. V was clipped by 6 bases and J by 6 bases, with 12 bases between them. The CDR3 totals 13 residues. CDR3 loop: CASSTPLENTIYF. CDR3 bases: TGTGCCAGCAGCACCCCGTTGGAAAACACCATATATTTT.

This clonotype was seen a few times. V is TRBV6-1 and J is TRBJ1-3; unclear D gene. Trimming removed 4 bases at V and 2 bases at J, with 21 bases between. Germline CDR1 and CDR2: MNHNS and SASEGT. This CDR3 contains 18 residues. CDR3 in DNA: TGTGCCAGCAGTGGCCGGACTATGGGTGGATTACCTGGAAACACCATATATTTT. Translating gives CASSGRTMGGLPGNTIYF.

In the case of this clonotype: This sequence may be a read error, since a much larger clone differs from it by one base. The chain links TRBV6-2 or TRBV6-3 to TRBJ2-1; the D gene is possibly TRBD2 (6 bases). The germline V gene has CDR1 MNHEY and CDR2 SVGEGT. The CDR3 spans 14 residues. V was trimmed by 5 bases and J by 3 bases, leaving 11 bases between them. CDR3 region: CASSGREVYNEQFF. The CDR3 nucleotides read TGTGCCAGCAGTGGCAGGGAGGTCTACAATGAGCAGTTCTTC.